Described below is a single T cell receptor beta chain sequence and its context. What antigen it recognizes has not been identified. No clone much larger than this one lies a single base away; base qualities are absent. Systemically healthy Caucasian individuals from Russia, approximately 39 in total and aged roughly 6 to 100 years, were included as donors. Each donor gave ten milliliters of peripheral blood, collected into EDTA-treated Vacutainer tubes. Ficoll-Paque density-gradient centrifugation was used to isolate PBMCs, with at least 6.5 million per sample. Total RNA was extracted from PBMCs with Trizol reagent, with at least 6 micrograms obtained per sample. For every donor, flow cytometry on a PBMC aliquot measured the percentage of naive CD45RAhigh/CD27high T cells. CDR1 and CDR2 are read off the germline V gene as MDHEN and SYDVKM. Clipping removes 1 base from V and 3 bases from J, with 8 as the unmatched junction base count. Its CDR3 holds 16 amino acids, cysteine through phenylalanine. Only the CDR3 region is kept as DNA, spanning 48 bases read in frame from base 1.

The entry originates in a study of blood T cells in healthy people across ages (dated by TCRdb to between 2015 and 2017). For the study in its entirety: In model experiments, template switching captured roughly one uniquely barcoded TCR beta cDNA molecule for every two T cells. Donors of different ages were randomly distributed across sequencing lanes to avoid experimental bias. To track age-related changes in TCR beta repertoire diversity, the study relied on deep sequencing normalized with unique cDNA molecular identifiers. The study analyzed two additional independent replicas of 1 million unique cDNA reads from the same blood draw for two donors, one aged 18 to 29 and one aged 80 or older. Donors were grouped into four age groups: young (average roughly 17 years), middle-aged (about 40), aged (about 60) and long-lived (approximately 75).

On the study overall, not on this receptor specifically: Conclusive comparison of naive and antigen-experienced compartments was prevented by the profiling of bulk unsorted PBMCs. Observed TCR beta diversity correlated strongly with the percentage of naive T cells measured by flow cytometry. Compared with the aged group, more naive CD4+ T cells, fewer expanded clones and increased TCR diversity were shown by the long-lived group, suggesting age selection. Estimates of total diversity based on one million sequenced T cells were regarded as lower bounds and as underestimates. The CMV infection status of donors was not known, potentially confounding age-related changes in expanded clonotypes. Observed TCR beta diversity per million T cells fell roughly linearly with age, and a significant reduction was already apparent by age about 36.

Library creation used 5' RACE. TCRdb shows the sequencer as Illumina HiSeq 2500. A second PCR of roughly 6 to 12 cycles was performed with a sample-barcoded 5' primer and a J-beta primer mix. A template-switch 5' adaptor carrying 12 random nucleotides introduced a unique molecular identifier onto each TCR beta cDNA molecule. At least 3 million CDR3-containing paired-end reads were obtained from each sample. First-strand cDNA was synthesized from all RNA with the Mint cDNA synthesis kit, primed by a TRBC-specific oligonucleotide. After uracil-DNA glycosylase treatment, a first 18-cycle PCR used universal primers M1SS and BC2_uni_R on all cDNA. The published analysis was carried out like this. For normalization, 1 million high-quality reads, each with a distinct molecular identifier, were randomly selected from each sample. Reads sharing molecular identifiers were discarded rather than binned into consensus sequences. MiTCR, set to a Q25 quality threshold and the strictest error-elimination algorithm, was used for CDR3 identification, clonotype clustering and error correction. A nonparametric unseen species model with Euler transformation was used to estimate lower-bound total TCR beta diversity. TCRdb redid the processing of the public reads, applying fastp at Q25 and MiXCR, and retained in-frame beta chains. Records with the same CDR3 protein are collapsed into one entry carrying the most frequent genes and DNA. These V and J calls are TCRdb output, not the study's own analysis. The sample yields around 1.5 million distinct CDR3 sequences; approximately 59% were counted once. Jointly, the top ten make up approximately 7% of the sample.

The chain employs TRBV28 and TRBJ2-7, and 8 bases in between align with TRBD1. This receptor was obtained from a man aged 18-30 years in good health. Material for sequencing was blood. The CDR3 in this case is CASSLSARDRNYEQYF. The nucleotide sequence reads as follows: TGTGCCAGCAGTTTATCTGCCCGGGACAGGAACTACGAGCAGTACTTC.